Sequencing of this TCR beta chain was carried out in a study of blood T cell repertoires in COVID-19. Overall study context: Spain, Italy and the United States supplied samples that represented acute and convalescent COVID-19. In each case, the material was cDNA or gDNA derived from T cells, B-cell-depleted T cells, or PBMCs.

As to this clone: A read error may account for a junction end that differs from germline.

As originally analysed: Cell counts per sample came from amplifying reference gene primers. Some clones are missing from TCRdb's copy, which holds only in-frame ones; the method was immunoSEQ multiplex PCR. V, J and clone size are those of that table, while D and trimming were read from the DNA. The data show roughly 160,000 clones, roughly 84% seen once. CDR1 and CDR2 (germline): SSHAT, FNYEAQ (reference sequence). The CDR3 is 16 amino acids. Material for sequencing was peripheral blood. The clonotype originates from a man aged 45 to 65 with active or convalescent COVID-19. The rearrangement uses TRBV7-7 and TRBJ2-5; 7 nucleotides align to TRBD2. The CDR3 nucleotides read TGTGCTAGCAGCACGCTGGGGGGGAGGGCCCAAGAGACCCAGTACTTC. This translates into CASSTLGGRAQETQYF.